This entry lists 30 T cell receptor beta chains sequenced from one sample in a study of CD8 T cells in ankylosing spondylitis. TCRdb used MiXCR to reprocess the 5' RACE reads, holding one entry per CDR3 protein. The sample records 120,000 or so distinct CDR3 sequences, roughly 13% being singletons. Specimen: blood, either unsorted or a sorted T cell fraction (not recorded which). The receptors come from a female donor with ankylosing spondylitis or in good health (not recorded which).

The V call is TRBV19, the J call TRBJ2-6, with unresolved D. This CDR3 has 13 residues. Germline CDR1 reads LNHDA; CDR2 reads SQIVND (reference sequence). The V end lost 6 bases, the J end lost 4 bases, and 7 bases lay between the germline ends. In DNA form, the CDR3 reads TGTGCCAGTAGCGCATTGGGGGCCAACGTCCTGACTTTC. It yields the protein CASSALGANVLTF.

This sequence joins TRBV5-4 and TRBJ1-1; TRBD1 matches at 11 bases. The germline V gene encodes CDR1 SGHNT and CDR2 YYREEE (reference sequence). V trimming: 0 bases; J trimming: 4 bases; junction bases outside the gene matches: 8. This CDR3 has 17 residues. The chain's CDR3 is CASSLGGTGGTITEAFF. The CDR3 DNA follows: TGTGCCAGCAGCTTGGGGGGGACAGGGGGGACAATCACTGAAGCTTTCTTT.

This clonotype has at least ten counts. The V gene is TRBV5-1, the J gene TRBJ2-7, with D uncertain. V lost 0 bases and J lost 3, with 10 bases in between. The CDR3 has 14 amino acids. The germline CDR1 and CDR2 sequences are SGHRS and YFSETQ. The CDR3 DNA reads as TGCGCCAGCAGCTTGGGATCCAGTCTCTACGAGCAGTACTTC. Translating it yields CASSLGSSLYEQYF.

The CDR3 reads CASSLTSLTYNEQFF. As DNA, the CDR3 is TGTGCCAGCTCACTGACTAGTCTGACTTACAATGAGCAGTTCTTC. This chain uses TRBV18 with TRBJ2-1; possible D gene TRBD2, 6 bases. CDR3 length: 15 amino acids. Trimming pared 4 bases from V and 4 bases from J, leaving 14 bases between. CDR1 is KGHSH and CDR2 is LQKENI in the germline V gene.

V usage is TRBV5-1 and J usage is TRBJ2-2; 9 bases fit TRBD2. The CDR3 runs to 15 residues. Germline trimming cut 4 bases from V and 6 bases from J; bases unmatched to any gene: 7. Germline values: CDR1 SGHRS, CDR2 YFSETQ. The DNA of the CDR3 is TGCGCCAGCAGCCATTCTAGCGGGGAAGCCGGGGAGCTGTTTTTT. This codes for CASSHSSGEAGELFF.

This clonotype came up many times. The chain uses TRBV6-5 and TRBJ2-7, with TRBD1 matching 8 bases. The junction had 5 bases not matched to a gene; V was cut back by 0 bases and J by 10 bases. CDR1 MNHEY and CDR2 SVGAGI come from the germline V gene. The CDR3 totals 13 residues. Written as DNA, the CDR3 is TGTGCCAGCAGTTACTCGATTCAGGGGGCTCAGTACTTC. Its translation is CASSYSIQGAQYF.

The genes are TRBV7-2 and TRBJ1-2; no clear D gene. This CDR3 contains 13 residues. Germline V gives CDR1 SGHTA, CDR2 FQGNSA. Between the trimmed V and J ends, which lost 7 bases and 1 base, there was a span of 10 bases. In nucleotides, the CDR3 is TGTGCCAGCACCCCACGTGATAACTATGGCTACACCTTC. This sequence encodes CASTPRDNYGYTF.

This clonotype occurred a few times. The chain joins TRBV28 to TRBJ2-7, with D perhaps given as TRBD1 or TRBD2 (6 bases each). The germline CDR1 and CDR2 sequences are MDHEN and SYDVKM. V was clipped by 5 bases and J by 2 bases, with 10 bases between them. This CDR3 is built from 13 residues. This CDR3 reads CASSRGGPYEQYF. CDR3 bases: TGTGCCAGCAGTCGAGGGGGGCCCTACGAGCAGTACTTC. The full variable domain, in which reference TRBV28 and TRBJ2-7 provide the parts outside the CDR3, is DVKVTQSSRYLVKRTGEKVFLECVQDMDHENMFWYRQDPGLGLRLIYFSYDVKMKEKGDIPEGYSVSREKKERFSLILESASTNQTSMYLCASSRGGPYEQYFGPGTRLTVT.

The V call is TRBV18, the J call TRBJ2-7; no firm D call. Germline CDR1 and CDR2: KGHSH and LQKENI. The V and J ends lost 9 bases and 0 bases respectively, with 12 bases between them. This CDR3 is 13 amino acids long. The CDR3 DNA sequence: TGTGCCAGTGCGGTGGCGGACTCCTACGAGCAGTACTTC. This sequence encodes CASAVADSYEQYF.

A few counts support this clonotype. The chain couples TRBV7-8 to TRBJ2-4; 9 nucleotides align to TRBD1. CDR3 length: 17 amino acids. The germline V gene encodes CDR1 SGHVS and CDR2 FQNEAQ. V dropped 5 bases and J dropped 2; count of bases not matched to a gene: 10. CDR3 in amino acids: CASSTDRQGESKNIQYF. The CDR3 DNA reads TGTGCCAGCAGCACCGACCGACAGGGGGAATCCAAAAACATTCAGTACTTC. Supplemented by reference TRBV7-8 and TRBJ2-4, the full variable domain reads GAGVSQSPRYKVAKRGQDVALRCDPISGHVSLFWYQQALGQGPEFLTYFQNEAQLDKSGLPSDRFFAERPEGSVSTLKIQRTQQEDSAVYLCASSTDRQGESKNIQYFGAGTRLSVL.

This clonotype was seen at least ten times. The rearrangement joins TRBV6-2 or TRBV6-3 to TRBJ2-1, with D possibly being TRBD2 (5 bases). The germline V gene encodes CDR1 MNHEY and CDR2 SVGEGT. Trimming took 8 bases from V and 8 from J, leaving 19 bases between them. This CDR3 has 14 residues. The DNA of the CDR3 is TGTGCCAGCTGGTCTGGACTCCTAGTGTATGAGCAGTTCTTC. Its protein product is CASWSGLLVYEQFF.

With regard to this clonotype: A much more abundant neighbour one base away suggests this may be a read error. This rearrangement joins TRBV6-1 to TRBJ2-2; D is perhaps TRBD1 (6 bases). CDR1 is MNHNS, CDR2 SASEGT, per germline. The CDR3 contains 16 residues. The CDR3 nucleotides read TGTGTCAGCAGGGCGCCCGGGACACAGAACACCGGGGAGCTGTTTTTT. It specifies CVSRAPGTQNTGELFF.

This clonotype was observed once. A read error is possible here, since a much larger clone lies one base away. The genes are TRBV7-9 and TRBJ2-7; TRBD1 agrees at 8 bases. The CDR3 covers 16 residues. Germline V gene data show CDR1 as SEHNR and CDR2 as FQNEAQ (reference sequence). For the CDR3, the DNA is TGTGTCAGCAGCAGGGGGACTGGACAGGGCATCCACGAGCAGTACTTC. As protein: CVSSRGTGQGIHEQYF.

The sample holds a few counts of this clonotype. The gene calls are TRBV7-3 and TRBJ2-7, with 8 positions matching TRBD1. The junction had 6 bases not matched to a gene; V was cut back by 6 bases and J by 5 bases. Germline V CDR1 and CDR2: SGHTA, FQGTGA. CDR3 length: 13 residues. This CDR3 reads CASRLDRDHEQYF. The CDR3 DNA is TGTGCCAGCAGGTTGGACAGGGACCACGAGCAGTACTTC.

In this sample, this clonotype turned up a few times. The rearrangement links TRBV10-3 to TRBJ2-2; D remains unclear. The CDR3 runs 12 residues. Germline CDR1 ENHRY, CDR2 SYGVKD. Trimming took off 3 bases at V and 7 bases at J, with 6 bases between the two ends. The CDR3 nucleotides read TGTGCCATCAGTGAAATTGTCGGGGAGCTGTTTTTT. The encoded protein is CAISEIVGELFF.

This clonotype was counted a few times. J is TRBJ2-1 and V is TRBV5-1, with D unclear. CDR3 length: 16 residues. Trimming removed 0 bases from V and 0 bases from J, with 10 bases in between. CDR1 is SGHRS, CDR2 YFSETQ, per germline. Written as DNA, the CDR3 is TGCGCCAGCAGCTTGGATCCGCTGGACTCCTACAATGAGCAGTTCTTC. Protein sequence: CASSLDPLDSYNEQFF.

The chain links TRBV3-1 to TRBJ2-1; D not resolved. The CDR3 totals 15 residues. CDR1 LGHDT and CDR2 YNNKEL come from the germline V gene (reference sequence). Trimming took 0 bases from V and 4 from J, leaving 10 bases between them. The CDR3 is CASSQDQASYNEQFF. As DNA, the CDR3 is TGTGCCAGCAGCCAAGATCAGGCTAGTTACAATGAGCAGTTCTTC.

The genes are TRBV7-2 and TRBJ1-2; D may be TRBD1 (6 bases). V was trimmed by 2 bases and J by 0 bases, leaving 13 bases between them. Per germline, CDR1 SGHTA and CDR2 FQGNSA. The CDR3 length is 16 residues. CDR3 DNA: TGTGCCAGCAGCTTAACCCCGGACAGACCTAACTATGGCTACACCTTC. Its translation is CASSLTPDRPNYGYTF.

The chain has TRBV7-2 and TRBJ1-2, with D possibly matching TRBD1 (6 bases). Trimming took 4 bases from V and 4 from J, leaving 16 bases between them. CDR3 length: 15 amino acids. From germline, CDR1 is SGHTA and CDR2 FQGNSA. As DNA, the CDR3 is TGTGCCAGCAGCTCGAGACAGGTCCAGGGCTATGGCTACACCTTC. Its protein product is CASSSRQVQGYGYTF.

At least ten counts were recorded for this clonotype. The V call is TRBV6-2 or TRBV6-3, the J call TRBJ1-2; D gene ambiguous. Germline CDR1 and CDR2: MNHEY and SVGEGT. CDR3 length: 13 amino acids. Trimming cost V 0 bases and J 5 bases, with 7 bases left between them. The CDR3 spells CASSYSRRYGYTF. The DNA for the CDR3 is TGTGCCAGCAGTTACTCGAGAAGATATGGCTACACCTTC.

In its sample, this clonotype was seen a few times. This chain uses TRBV20-1 with TRBJ2-7; 9 bases align to TRBD1. Germline V gene sequence: CDR1 DFQATT, CDR2 SNEGSKA (reference sequence). The CDR3 loop spans 12 amino acids. The junction had 4 bases not matched to a gene; V was cut back by 5 bases and J by 5 bases. CDR3 sequence reads: CSAFDRGDEQYF. CDR3 bases: TGCAGTGCTTTTGACAGGGGGGACGAGCAGTACTTC.

In this sample, this clonotype turned up many times. The V gene is TRBV5-1, the J gene TRBJ1-1, with D uncertain. Trimming cost V 0 bases and J 0 bases, with 6 bases left between them. Per germline, CDR1 SGHRS and CDR2 YFSETQ. This CDR3 region has 14 residues. CDR3 residues: CASSLAWVNTEAFF. CDR3 DNA: TGCGCCAGCAGCTTGGCATGGGTGAACACTGAAGCTTTCTTT.

This clonotype was recorded at least ten times. This rearrangement joins TRBV6-1 to TRBJ2-7; 7 nucleotides line up with TRBD2. The CDR3 loop spans 14 amino acids. Germline assignment: CDR1 MNHNS and CDR2 SASEGT. The trim removed 6 bases at V and 0 bases at J, leaving 5 bases unmatched. CDR3 nucleotide sequence: TGTGCCAGCAGAGCTAGCGGCAACTCCTACGAGCAGTACTTC. Translating it yields CASRASGNSYEQYF.

There are many counts of this clonotype. The chain is built from TRBV5-1 and TRBJ2-7; no clear D gene. V lost 0 bases and J lost 2, with 6 bases in between. The CDR3 runs to 13 residues. The V gene's germline CDR1 is SGHRS and CDR2 YFSETQ. The CDR3 region is CASSLDPTYEQYF. In nucleotides, the CDR3 is TGCGCCAGCAGCTTGGACCCAACCTACGAGCAGTACTTC.

This clonotype has a handful of counts. The chain combines TRBV4-2 with TRBJ1-6, with D maybe TRBD1 (5 bases). The CDR3 is 15 residues long. Trimming took 0 bases from V and 10 from J, leaving 13 bases between them. Germline CDR1 is LGHNA and CDR2 is YNFKEQ. The CDR3 loop reads CASSQDRLRGSPLHF. DNA of the CDR3: TGTGCCAGCAGCCAAGATAGGCTTCGGGGGTCACCCCTCCACTTT.

This clonotype was seen many times. The V gene is TRBV14, the J gene TRBJ1-1; D is unresolved. V gave up 0 bases and J gave up 10 bases, with 6 bases separating them. Looked up from germline, CDR1 is SGHDN and CDR2 is FVKESK. This CDR3 is 11 amino acids long. The CDR3 protein is CASSQDWRAFF. The CDR3 DNA sequence: TGTGCCAGCAGCCAAGATTGGAGAGCTTTCTTT.

The V call is TRBV5-6, the J call TRBJ2-3, with 8 nucleotides matching TRBD2. J gave up 4 bases and V 0 bases, and 7 bases lay outside the gene matches. There are 16 residues in the CDR3. The germline V gene has CDR1 SGHDT and CDR2 YYEEEE. The chain's CDR3 is CASSLAGRGRSDTQYF. The CDR3 region has the DNA TGTGCCAGCAGCTTGGCGGGCCGCGGGAGGTCAGATACGCAGTATTTT.

This clonotype occurred many times. The genes are TRBV7-2 and TRBJ2-7; 9 nucleotides agree with TRBD1. The CDR3 runs 14 residues. The junction had 5 bases not matched to a gene; V was cut back by 5 bases and J by 3 bases. Germline V lookup: CDR1 SGHTA, CDR2 FQGNSA. The CDR3 DNA is TGTGCCAGCAGCCCCCAGGGACAGGGCTACGAGCAGTACTTC. Its translation: CASSPQGQGYEQYF. Complete variable domain (other parts from reference TRBV7-2 and TRBJ2-7): GAGVSQSPSNKVTEKGKDVELRCDPISGHTALYWYRQSLGQGLEFLIYFQGNSAPDKSGLPSDRFSAERTGGSVSTLTIQRTQQEDSAVYLCASSPQGQGYEQYFGPGTRLTVT.

The chain combines TRBV20-1 with TRBJ2-4; TRBD1 matches 7 bases. Germline loops: CDR1 DFQATT, CDR2 SNEGSKA (reference sequence). Trimming took 6 bases from V and 0 from J; bases not matched to a gene: 8. CDR3 size: 15 residues. CDR3 in amino acids: CSAGTASLAKNIQYF. The CDR3 bases are TGCAGTGCGGGGACAGCCTCTTTAGCCAAAAACATTCAGTACTTC.

The J gene is TRBJ2-7, the V gene TRBV18; D may be TRBD1 (5 bases). Germline loops: CDR1 KGHSH, CDR2 LQKENI. This CDR3 has 13 amino acids. V lost 1 base and J lost 4, with 8 bases in between. The CDR3 spells CASSPRRGYEQYF. The CDR3 DNA sequence: TGTGCCAGCTCACCACGAAGGGGTTACGAGCAGTACTTC.